At least ten counts were recorded for the clone carrying this T cell receptor (beta chain). RNA transcripts yielded amplified TCR beta CDR3 regions. HTBI primers drove first-round RT-PCR of the TCR CDR3. TCRdb itself ran the multiplex PCR reads through MiXCR, one entry per CDR3 protein. The data contain more than 350,000 distinct CDR3 sequences, 13% to 15% of them seen just once; the ten biggest clones take up roughly 19%. These data are taken from a study of T cells in Graves' hyperthyroidism and ophthalmopathy. The TCR originated in a woman in her fifties or sixties with Graves' ophthalmopathy. The sample consisted of blood.

The CDR3 nucleotides are TGTGCCAGCAGTGAATGGCTAGCGGGAGTCACCTCAGAGACCCAGTACTTC. Translating gives CASSEWLAGVTSETQYF. The rearrangement links TRBV25-1 to TRBJ2-5; 10 bases line up with TRBD2. Germline V gives CDR1 MGHDK, CDR2 SYGVNS. The V gene end was trimmed by 1 base and the J gene end by 4 bases; junction bases not matched to a gene: 9. The CDR3 is made up of 17 amino acids.